These 25 T cell receptor beta chains were sequenced from one sample in a study of blood T cell repertoires in COVID-19. The repertoire was sequenced with immunoSEQ multiplex PCR; TCRdb's copy has only in-frame clones and lacks some. The table records a few hundred thousand clones, around 90% of them present only once. The sample consisted of peripheral blood. Every receptor here comes from a woman between 70 and 85 years old with COVID-19, enrolled during active disease.

The chain links TRBV5-1 to TRBJ2-5, with TRBD2 identical over 7 bases. The germline gives CDR1 SGHRS, CDR2 YFSETQ. V was pared by 2 bases and J by 5 bases, with 3 bases of the junction left unmatched. The CDR3 runs 13 residues. The CDR3 DNA sequence: TGCGCCAGCAGCTTTGGTAGCGGGGAGACCCAGTACTTC. This sequence encodes CASSFGSGETQYF.

This clone was picked up one time. This chain links TRBV6-5 with TRBJ2-7; 9 bases are a match to TRBD1. Trimming cost V 7 bases and J 2 bases; bases outside gene matches: 9. This CDR3 is 15 amino acids long. Germline V gene sequence: CDR1 MNHEY, CDR2 SVGAGI. DNA of the CDR3: TGTGCCAGCACCATTGCGGACAGGGGCGCCTACGAGCAGTACTTC. Protein product: CASTIADRGAYEQYF.

The chain couples TRBV20-1 to TRBJ1-1; D may be TRBD1 (6 bases). Germline CDR1 DFQATT, CDR2 SNEGSKA (reference sequence). The ends were cut back, 3 bases at V and 3 bases at J, with 8 bases in the middle. The CDR3 totals 12 residues. CDR3 in amino acids: CSASKGDTEAFF. As DNA, the CDR3 is TGCAGTGCTAGTAAGGGGGACACTGAAGCTTTCTTT.

The rearrangement uses TRBV6-4 and TRBJ2-5; 8 bases agree with TRBD1. Germline V gene data show CDR1 as MRHNA and CDR2 as SNTAGT. The ends lost 10 bases at V and 6 bases at J; junction bases unmatched: 10. The CDR3 has 13 residues. The chain's CDR3 is CATFDRGVQTQYF. The CDR3 DNA reads as TGTGCCACCTTCGACAGGGGAGTGCAGACCCAGTACTTC.

Only a few counts were recorded for this clone. This chain connects TRBV6-6 to TRBJ1-3, with D tentatively TRBD1 (5 bases). Germline CDR1 and CDR2: MNHNY and SVGAGI (reference sequence). V was cut by 7 bases and J by 4 bases, with 8 bases left in between. This CDR3 spans 12 amino acids. Here the CDR3 reads CASMGGGNTIYF. The DNA of the CDR3 is TGTGCCAGCATGGGGGGGGGAAACACCATATATTTT.

The chain uses TRBV7-2 and TRBJ1-4, with D tentatively TRBD1 (5 bases). The germline V gene encodes CDR1 SGHTA and CDR2 FQGNSA. Trimming left V 3 bases short and J 5 bases short, with 7 bases between. The CDR3 has 13 amino acids. CDR3 in amino acids: CASSFNRNEKLFF. The CDR3 nucleotides are TGTGCCAGCAGCTTCAACAGGAATGAAAAACTGTTTTTT.

In this sample, this clone turned up once. The CDR3 loop is CASSYSSRGGNTEAFF. In nucleotides, the CDR3 is TGTGCCAGCAGTTACTCATCCCGAGGGGGCAACACTGAAGCTTTCTTT. V and J are TRBV6-5 and TRBJ1-1; TRBD1 matches at 7 bases. Trimming at V came to 0 bases and at J to 2 bases, leaving 6 bases not matched to a gene. Germline CDR1 is MNHEY and CDR2 is SVGAGI. This CDR3 is 16 amino acids long.

This chain links TRBV11-2 with TRBJ1-1; D may be TRBD1 (6 bases). Per the germline V gene, CDR1 is SGHAT and CDR2 is FQNNGV. There are 13 residues in the CDR3. Trimming removed 0 bases from V and 11 bases from J, with 13 bases in between. The CDR3 DNA reads TGTGCCAGCAGCTTAGAGTCAGGGGTCGGGGCTTTCTTT. The encoded protein is CASSLESGVGAFF. Complete variable domain (other parts from reference TRBV11-2 and TRBJ1-1): EAGVAQSPRYKIIEKRQSVAFWCNPISGHATLYWYQQILGQGPKLLIQFQNNGVVDDSQLPKDRFSAERLKGVDSTLKIQPAKLEDSAVYLCASSLESGVGAFFGQGTRLTVV.

V is TRBV6-2 or TRBV6-3 and J is TRBJ1-2, with a tentative D call TRBD1 (6 bases). The germline V and J ends were trimmed by 6 bases and 9 bases, with 20 bases remaining between them. The CDR3 consists of 14 residues. Germline V gene lookup returns CDR1 MNHEY and CDR2 SVGEGT. CDR3 in amino acids: CASSLSGTPRSYTF. The CDR3 DNA reads TGTGCCAGCAGCCTATCCGGGACACCACGGAGCTACACCTTC.

This chain connects TRBV9 to TRBJ2-7; tentative D call: TRBD1 (5 bases). Germline CDR1 is SGDLS and CDR2 is YYNGEE. The CDR3 sequence is 15 residues long. V was cut by 4 bases and J by 3 bases, with 17 bases left in between. The CDR3 nucleotides are TGTGCCAGCAGCCCGCCTGGGGCCAAGGACTACGAGCAGTACTTC. Its translation is CASSPPGAKDYEQYF.

This chain joins TRBV5-1 and TRBJ2-3; D perhaps matches TRBD1 (5 bases). Germline V gene sequence: CDR1 SGHRS, CDR2 YFSETQ. The germline V and J ends were trimmed by 2 bases and 0 bases, with 7 bases remaining between them. The CDR3 is 14 amino acids. DNA of the CDR3: TGCGCCAGCAGCTTTGACAGTAGCACAGATACGCAGTATTTT. It is translated as CASSFDSSTDTQYF.

This sequence joins TRBV6-5 and TRBJ2-7, with a weak D call TRBD1 (6 bases). This CDR3 comprises 15 residues. V lost 6 bases and J 6 bases, leaving 21 bases between the germline ends. CDR1 and CDR2 (germline): MNHEY, SVGAGI. Here the CDR3 reads CASRPRGSFSSEQYF. Written as DNA, the CDR3 is TGTGCCAGCAGGCCCAGGGGCAGTTTCTCAAGCGAGCAGTACTTC.

The chain uses TRBV18 and TRBJ1-1, with 7 bases that match TRBD1. Germline CDR1 and CDR2: KGHSH and LQKENI. The CDR3 covers 13 residues. V gave up 4 bases and J gave up 1 base; unmatched junction bases: 0. Written as DNA, the CDR3 is TGTGCCAGCTCACAGGGGGCGAACACTGAAGCTTTCTTT. It is translated as CASSQGANTEAFF.

This sequence joins TRBV5-4 and TRBJ2-5; tentatively, D is TRBD1 (6 bases). CDR1 is SGHNT and CDR2 is YYREEE in the germline V gene (reference sequence). The CDR3 sequence is 13 residues long. With 7 bases removed from V and 2 bases from J, the gap between germline ends came to 12 bases. The CDR3 nucleotides read TGTGCCAGCGGACAGCTAGTACAAGAGACCCAGTACTTC. Translating it yields CASGQLVQETQYF.

The rearrangement joins TRBV19 to TRBJ1-2; no firm D call. CDR1 LNHDA and CDR2 SQIVND come from the germline V gene (reference sequence). There are 13 residues in the CDR3. Trimming stripped 4 bases from V and 4 bases from J, with 10 bases between. This CDR3 is CASSSEGRYGYTF. The DNA for the CDR3 is TGTGCCAGTAGTAGCGAGGGCCGCTATGGCTACACCTTC.

This clone was observed a handful of times. V usage is TRBV7-8 and J usage is TRBJ1-1; a possible D gene is TRBD1 (5 bases). The CDR3 has 14 residues. Trimming left V 5 bases short and J 8 bases short, with 18 bases between. Germline V lookup: CDR1 SGHVS, CDR2 FQNEAQ. The CDR3 here is CASSLKLGQAEAFF. The CDR3 DNA reads as TGTGCCAGCAGCCTAAAATTGGGGCAGGCGGAAGCTTTCTTT.

The V gene is TRBV30, the J gene TRBJ2-2, with 10 bases matching TRBD2. With V trimmed by 0 bases and J by 7 bases, 8 bases remained unmatched. The germline V gene encodes CDR1 GTSNPN and CDR2 SVGIG (reference sequence). The CDR3 contains 16 residues. DNA of the CDR3: TGTGCCTGGAGTGTACTGAGCGGGAGGGCCGGCGGGGAGCTGTTTTTT. Translated: CAWSVLSGRAGGELFF.

V is TRBV5-1 and J is TRBJ2-7; possible D gene TRBD2, 6 bases. Germline CDR1 SGHRS, CDR2 YFSETQ. The CDR3 has 14 residues. Trimming took 2 bases from V and 0 from J, leaving 9 bases between them. Here the CDR3 reads CASSFTGASYEQYF. The CDR3 nucleotides read TGCGCCAGCAGCTTCACGGGAGCCTCCTACGAGCAGTACTTC. The entire variable domain, with the rest obtained from reference TRBV5-1 and TRBJ2-7, is as follows: KAGVTQTPRYLIKTRGQQVTLSCSPISGHRSVSWYQQTPGQGLQFLFEYFSETQRNKGNFPGRFSGRQFSNSRSEMNVSTLELGDSALYLCASSFTGASYEQYFGPGTRLTVT.

A few counts support this clone. This chain links TRBV12-3 or TRBV12-4 with TRBJ1-1; the D is unclear. V gave up 5 bases and J gave up 0 bases, with 4 bases separating them. The CDR3 extends over 12 amino acids. This CDR3 reads CASSLMNTEAFF. The DNA of the CDR3 is TGTGCCAGCAGTCTTATGAACACTGAAGCTTTCTTT.

In its sample, this clone was seen a few times. The chain is built from TRBV30 and TRBJ1-3; 7 bases align to TRBD1. Germline V gene lookup returns CDR1 GTSNPN and CDR2 SVGIG (reference sequence). The V gene end was trimmed by 1 base and the J gene end by 0 bases; junction bases not matched to a gene: 6. The CDR3 extends over 16 amino acids. CDR3 DNA sequence: TGTGCCTGGAGTGACGGACAGGCCGACTCTGGAAACACCATATATTTT. It translates to CAWSDGQADSGNTIYF.

This clone came up once. The chain uses TRBV7-8 and TRBJ2-7; 9 nucleotides align to TRBD2. The CDR3 covers 15 residues. Trimming removed 0 bases from V and 3 bases from J; junction bases left unmatched: 3. Looked up from germline, CDR1 is SGHVS and CDR2 is FQNEAQ. CDR3 bases: TGTGCCAGCAGCTTAGCTAGTAGCGGGAGCTACGAGCAGTACTTC. This encodes CASSLASSGSYEQYF.

V usage is TRBV5-4 and J usage is TRBJ2-1, with 8 bases that match TRBD2. Trimming took 4 bases from V and 1 from J; bases not matched to a gene: 7. The CDR3 sequence is 16 residues long. Germline loops: CDR1 SGHNT, CDR2 YYREEE (reference sequence). CDR3 DNA sequence: TGTGCCAGCAGCCAACTTATAGCGGGATCCTACAATGAGCAGTTCTTC. Protein: CASSQLIAGSYNEQFF.

The genes are TRBV5-6 and TRBJ1-4; 8 bases agree with TRBD1. V was clipped by 4 bases and J by 0 bases; unmatched bases: 5. The CDR3 is 16 amino acids. From germline, CDR1 is SGHDT and CDR2 YYEEEE. The CDR3 DNA sequence: TGTGCCAGCAGCAATCCAGGGGGCGCAACTAATGAAAAACTGTTTTTT. It yields the protein CASSNPGGATNEKLFF.

The chain combines TRBV10-3 with TRBJ1-5; TRBD1 matches 12 bases. CDR3 length: 14 amino acids. Germline CDR1 and CDR2: ENHRY and SYGVKD. V lost 6 bases to trimming and J lost 8 bases; unmatched junction nucleotides: 5. The CDR3 here is CAIRGTGGGEPQHF. The CDR3 DNA follows: TGTGCCATCAGGGGGACAGGGGGCGGAGAGCCCCAGCATTTT.

This chain connects TRBV7-2 to TRBJ2-4; 7 nucleotides agree with TRBD2. Trimming at V came to 3 bases and at J to 5 bases, leaving 4 bases not matched to a gene. CDR3 length: 14 residues. Per germline, CDR1 SGHTA and CDR2 FQGNSA. As DNA, the CDR3 is TGTGCCAGCAGCTTGGTCCTAGCGGAAAACATTCAGTACTTC. It translates to CASSLVLAENIQYF.